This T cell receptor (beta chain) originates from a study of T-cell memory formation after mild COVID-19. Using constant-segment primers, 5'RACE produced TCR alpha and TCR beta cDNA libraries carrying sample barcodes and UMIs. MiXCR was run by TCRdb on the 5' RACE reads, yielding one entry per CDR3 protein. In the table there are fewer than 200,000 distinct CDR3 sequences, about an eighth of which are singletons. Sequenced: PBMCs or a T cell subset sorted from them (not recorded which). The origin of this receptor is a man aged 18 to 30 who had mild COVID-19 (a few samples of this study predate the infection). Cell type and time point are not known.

The CDR3 sequence is CASSWGGPAETQYF. CDR3 sequence (DNA): TGCGCCAGCAGCTGGGGGGGCCCAGCGGAGACCCAGTACTTC. This chain joins TRBV5-1 and TRBJ2-5; D possibly corresponds to TRBD2 (7 bases). Germline lookup yields CDR1 SGHRS and CDR2 YFSETQ. Trimming took 3 bases from V and 5 from J, leaving 14 bases between them. This CDR3 has 14 residues. Supplemented by reference TRBV5-1 and TRBJ2-5, the full variable domain reads KAGVTQTPRYLIKTRGQQVTLSCSPISGHRSVSWYQQTPGQGLQFLFEYFSETQRNKGNFPGRFSGRQFSNSRSEMNVSTLELGDSALYLCASSWGGPAETQYFGPGTRLLVL.